These 28 T cell receptor beta chains came from one sample sequenced in a study of cytomegalovirus exposure and HLA in healthy donors. Primers: 60 Vbeta forward and 13 Jbeta reverse. Using immunoSEQ multiplex PCR, the repertoire was profiled, and TCRdb retains in-frame clones only, with some absent. The data show tens of thousands of clones, with roughly four fifths seen just once and about 7.1% held by the top ten. The sequenced material came from PBMCs. These receptor sequences come from a woman in her twenties or thirties in good health and CMV-seropositive.

This clone was detected once. The chain employs TRBV9 and TRBJ1-6; the D gene is possibly TRBD1 (6 bases). CDR3 length: 15 amino acids. Trimming took off 4 bases at V and 7 bases at J, with 15 bases between the two ends. Germline V CDR1 and CDR2: SGDLS, YYNGEE. CDR3 in amino acids: CASSPRVGANSPLHF. As DNA, the CDR3 is TGTGCCAGCAGCCCCCGTGTGGGGGCGAATTCACCCCTCCACTTT.

This clone was found once. The genes are TRBV27 and TRBJ2-5; D perhaps matches TRBD1 (6 bases). The V end lost 8 bases, the J end lost 5 bases, and 15 bases lay between the germline ends. CDR3 length equals 13 residues. The germline CDR1 and CDR2 sequences are MNHEY and SMNVEV (reference sequence). In DNA form, the CDR3 reads TGTGCCAGCGGCAGGGGACCTTACGAGACCCAGTACTTC. This gives the protein CASGRGPYETQYF.

This rearrangement joins TRBV7-8 to TRBJ2-5; 8 nucleotides match TRBD1. The CDR3 is 15 residues long. Germline V CDR1 and CDR2: SGHVS, FQNEAQ. V lost 8 bases, J lost 1 base, and 9 bases stayed unmatched. The CDR3: CASPPPGQGQETQYF. The CDR3 bases are TGTGCCAGCCCACCCCCCGGACAGGGCCAAGAGACCCAGTACTTC.

The CDR3 loop reads CASMRQGGVAFF. CDR3 coding DNA: TGTGCCAGCATGAGGCAGGGAGGGGTCGCTTTCTTT. This chain uses TRBV6-5 with TRBJ1-1; possible D gene TRBD1, 5 bases. CDR1 is MNHEY, CDR2 SVGAGI, per germline. CDR3 length: 12 residues. Trimming stripped 7 bases from V and 11 bases from J, with 17 bases between.

This clone was picked up a small number of times. The gene calls are TRBV4-1 and TRBJ1-5; 7 positions match TRBD1. The V gene end was trimmed by 0 bases and the J gene end by 6 bases; junction bases not matched to a gene: 17. Looked up from germline, CDR1 is MGHRA and CDR2 is YSYEKL. The CDR3 sequence is 19 residues long. The DNA of the CDR3 is TGCGCCAGCAGCCAAGATCGACAACAGACAGGGTATAGAGGTCAGCCCCAGCATTTT. It yields the protein CASSQDRQQTGYRGQPQHF.

J is TRBJ1-4 and V is TRBV9; tentatively, D is TRBD1 (5 bases). This CDR3 has 17 residues. Deletions cut 0 bases from V and 6 bases from J, with 18 bases between. Germline CDR1 is SGDLS and CDR2 is YYNGEE. For the CDR3, the DNA is TGTGCCAGCAGCGTAGGCCCAGACGGGGGGATCGATGAAAAACTGTTTTTT. It translates to CASSVGPDGGIDEKLFF.

V is TRBV9 and J is TRBJ2-7; D is undetermined. Germline CDR1 reads SGDLS; CDR2 reads YYNGEE. Deletions cut 0 bases from V and 0 bases from J, with 7 bases between. This CDR3 has 14 residues. CDR3 DNA: TGTGCCAGCAGCGTAGGTAGTAGCTCCTACGAGCAGTACTTC. Its translation is CASSVGSSSYEQYF. Full variable domain (missing parts from reference TRBV9 and TRBJ2-7): DSGVTQTPKHLITATGQRVTLRCSPRSGDLSVYWYQQSLDQGLQFLIQYYNGEERAKGNILERFSAQQFPDLHSELNLSSLELGDSALYFCASSVGSSSYEQYFGPGTRLTVT.

The chain recombines TRBV7-2 with TRBJ2-7, with TRBD2 matching 8 bases. Germline loops: CDR1 SGHTA, CDR2 FQGNSA. CDR3 length: 14 amino acids. Trimming cost V 5 bases and J 5 bases; bases outside gene matches: 8. The chain's CDR3 is CASSLSGTLNEQYF. CDR3 nucleotides: TGTGCCAGCAGCCTTAGCGGGACTCTCAACGAGCAGTACTTC.

This clone occurred a few times. The V gene is TRBV28, the J gene TRBJ2-3, with D possibly TRBD1 on 5 matching bases. Trimming removed 5 bases from V and 2 bases from J, with 8 bases in between. Germline assignment: CDR1 MDHEN and CDR2 SYDVKM. The CDR3 extends over 13 amino acids. The chain's CDR3 is CASSRQLTDTQYF. For the CDR3, the DNA is TGTGCCAGCAGTCGACAGCTCACAGATACGCAGTATTTT.

This clone was detected a few times. The chain employs TRBV6-6 and TRBJ2-7, with TRBD2 as a possible D gene (5 bases). Germline V gives CDR1 MNHNY, CDR2 SVGAGI (reference sequence). V shed 4 bases and J shed 3 bases, with 16 bases lying between them. The CDR3 loop spans 15 amino acids. The CDR3: CASSSGPPGIYEQYF. The DNA of the CDR3 is TGTGCCAGCAGTTCGGGCCCTCCCGGGATCTACGAGCAGTACTTC.

This clone was picked up one time. The genes are TRBV29-1 and TRBJ2-3; TRBD2 might be the D (6 bases). Germline V gene sequence: CDR1 SQVTM, CDR2 ANQGSEA. The CDR3 contains 16 residues. Trimming left V 7 bases short and J 0 bases short, with 20 bases between. In nucleotides, the CDR3 is TGCAGCGCTTCCTCCGGGGAGGCCCCTAGCACAGATACGCAGTATTTT. This encodes CSASSGEAPSTDTQYF.

This rearrangement joins TRBV2 to TRBJ1-2, with unresolved D. CDR3 length equals 14 residues. Trimming cost V 5 bases and J 8 bases, with 18 bases left between them. The germline CDR1 and CDR2 sequences are SNHLY and FYNNEI. CDR3 in DNA: TGTGCCAGCAGTCTTCGGGAGGGCGCTTGGGGCTACACCTTC. Amino acid sequence: CASSLREGAWGYTF.

The chain is built from TRBV4-3 and TRBJ1-2; D unclear. CDR3 length equals 14 residues. Trimming took off 0 bases at V and 4 bases at J, with 9 bases between the two ends. The germline V gene encodes CDR1 LGHNA and CDR2 YSLEER. In nucleotides, the CDR3 is TGCGCCAGCAGCCAAGATGCGGCCCCCTATGGCTACACCTTC. It yields the protein CASSQDAAPYGYTF.

V usage is TRBV25-1 and J usage is TRBJ2-2; D may be TRBD1 (6 bases). CDR3 length: 18 amino acids. Germline-derived CDR1 and CDR2 are MGHDK and SYGVNS. Trimming pared 2 bases from V and 3 bases from J, leaving 19 bases between. CDR3 sequence: CASSEEGNRASHTGELFF. CDR3 sequence (DNA): TGTGCCAGCAGTGAAGAGGGAAACAGGGCTAGCCACACCGGGGAGCTGTTTTTT. The whole variable domain, filled in from reference TRBV25-1 and TRBJ2-2, reads EADIYQTPRYLVIGTGKKITLECSQTMGHDKMYWYQQDPGMELHLIHYSYGVNSTEKGDLSSESTVSRIRTEHFPLTLESARPSHTSQYLCASSEEGNRASHTGELFFGEGSRLTVL.

V and J are TRBV5-6 and TRBJ2-1; 11 bases line up with TRBD2. Trimming cost V 3 bases and J 7 bases; bases outside gene matches: 12. This CDR3 region has 17 residues. Per germline, CDR1 SGHDT and CDR2 YYEEEE. This CDR3 reads CASSSRRLAGGFNEQFF. The CDR3 DNA is TGTGCCAGCAGCTCCCGTAGGCTAGCGGGAGGATTTAATGAGCAGTTCTTC.

J is TRBJ2-1 and V is TRBV6-1; 11 bases are shared with TRBD2. CDR1 is MNHNS and CDR2 is SASEGT in the germline V gene. The CDR3 runs 15 residues. The junction had 3 bases not matched to a gene; V was cut back by 5 bases and J by 3 bases. The CDR3, as DNA: TGTGCCAGCAGTTTGACTAGCGGGAACTACAATGAGCAGTTCTTC. The encoded protein is CASSLTSGNYNEQFF.

V gene TRBV6-1 combines with J gene TRBJ2-7; 11 bases map to TRBD2. The germline V gene has CDR1 MNHNS and CDR2 SASEGT. This CDR3 region has 14 residues. J was trimmed by 2 bases and V by 10 bases; bases with no gene match: 7. The CDR3 protein is CATLAGGLPYEQYF. The CDR3, as DNA: TGTGCCACCTTAGCGGGAGGGTTACCCTACGAGCAGTACTTC.

This sequence joins TRBV23-1 and TRBJ1-4; no clear D. TRBV23-1 is an open reading frame whose function is uncertain. V was clipped by 7 bases and J by 3 bases, with 12 bases between them. This CDR3 region has 14 residues. In nucleotides, the CDR3 is TGCGCCAGCACCGCGACGGGATCTAATGAAAAACTGTTTTTT. Translating it yields CASTATGSNEKLFF.

This rearrangement joins TRBV7-9 to TRBJ2-7; 8 bases are a match to TRBD1. This CDR3 spans 15 amino acids. The V gene end was trimmed by 4 bases and the J gene end by 2 bases; junction bases not matched to a gene: 7. From germline, CDR1 is SEHNR and CDR2 FQNEAQ (reference sequence). CDR3 residues: CASSSSGQDAYEQYF. In DNA form, the CDR3 reads TGTGCCAGCAGCTCGTCGGGACAGGATGCCTACGAGCAGTACTTC.

The DNA of the CDR3 is TGTGCCAGCAGCTCCGGTCTCTCCTACAATGAGCAGTTCTTC. Translation gives CASSSGLSYNEQFF. The chain joins TRBV7-2 to TRBJ2-1, with D uncertain. The CDR3 extends over 14 amino acids. Germline CDR1 SGHTA, CDR2 FQGNSA. The ends were cut back, 4 bases at V and 0 bases at J, with 7 bases in the middle.

The chain joins TRBV10-3 to TRBJ1-1, with 9 positions matching TRBD1. Germline-derived CDR1 and CDR2 are ENHRY and SYGVKD. The CDR3 has 16 amino acids. V lost 4 bases to trimming and J lost 1 base; unmatched junction nucleotides: 7. The CDR3 DNA reads TGTGCCATCAGTGTGGGGACAGGGCTCGGGAACACTGAAGCTTTCTTT. Translating it yields CAISVGTGLGNTEAFF.

This chain joins TRBV29-1 and TRBJ1-1; D might be TRBD1 (6 bases). Between the trimmed V and J ends, which lost 3 bases and 0 bases, there was a span of 14 bases. Germline CDR1 SQVTM, CDR2 ANQGSEA. The CDR3 extends over 15 amino acids. CDR3 region: CSVDGGQGMNTEAFF. As DNA, the CDR3 is TGCAGCGTTGACGGGGGGCAGGGGATGAACACTGAAGCTTTCTTT.

This clone came up a few times. The chain carries TRBV6-5 and TRBJ2-7, with 7 nucleotides matching TRBD1. Germline V gene sequence: CDR1 MNHEY, CDR2 SVGAGI. The CDR3 has 12 amino acids. V gave up 7 bases and J gave up 6 bases; unmatched junction bases: 6. This chain's CDR3 is CASTHGDSEQYF. The CDR3 DNA reads as TGTGCCAGCACCCATGGGGACAGCGAGCAGTACTTC.

This clone turned up a few times. This chain links TRBV19 with TRBJ1-2; TRBD1 matches at 8 bases. This CDR3 comprises 12 residues. J was trimmed by 4 bases and V by 7 bases; bases with no gene match: 2. Germline assignment: CDR1 LNHDA and CDR2 SQIVND (reference sequence). The CDR3 DNA reads as TGTGCCAGTACAGGACAGGGCTATGGCTACACCTTC. This sequence encodes CASTGQGYGYTF.

The chain couples TRBV27 to TRBJ2-2; no clear D. The CDR3 contains 13 residues. Trimming cost V 2 bases and J 5 bases, with 6 bases left between them. The germline V gene encodes CDR1 MNHEY and CDR2 SMNVEV (reference sequence). CDR3 DNA: TGTGCCAGCAGTTTAAGAGAAACCGGGGAGCTGTTTTTT. Translation: CASSLRETGELFF.

This rearrangement joins TRBV6-5 to TRBJ2-2, with D possibly matching TRBD2 (7 bases). The CDR3 sequence is 15 residues long. Germline values: CDR1 MNHEY, CDR2 SVGAGI. Deletions cut 6 bases from V and 5 bases from J, with 16 bases between. This CDR3 is CASSPRGGGTGELFF. The CDR3 DNA reads as TGTGCCAGCAGCCCGAGGGGGGGAGGGACCGGGGAGCTGTTTTTT.

About this clone: The junction departs from the called germline gene at one end, perhaps through a read error. The rearrangement links TRBV4-2 to TRBJ2-7; no clear D gene. Germline-derived CDR1 and CDR2 are LGHNA and YNFKEQ. The CDR3 is 11 amino acids. CDR3 nucleotide sequence: TGTGCCAGCAGCCAAGGCCGGTCCTATAGCTTC. Translating it yields CASSQGRSYSF.

This clone came up once. This chain joins TRBV9 and TRBJ2-7; 8 bases fit TRBD1. The CDR3 has 13 amino acids. Looked up from germline, CDR1 is SGDLS and CDR2 is YYNGEE. V lost 3 bases, J lost 7 bases, and 6 bases stayed unmatched. The CDR3 reads CASSGTGWGEQYF. The CDR3 bases are TGTGCCAGCAGCGGGACAGGGTGGGGGGAGCAGTACTTC.